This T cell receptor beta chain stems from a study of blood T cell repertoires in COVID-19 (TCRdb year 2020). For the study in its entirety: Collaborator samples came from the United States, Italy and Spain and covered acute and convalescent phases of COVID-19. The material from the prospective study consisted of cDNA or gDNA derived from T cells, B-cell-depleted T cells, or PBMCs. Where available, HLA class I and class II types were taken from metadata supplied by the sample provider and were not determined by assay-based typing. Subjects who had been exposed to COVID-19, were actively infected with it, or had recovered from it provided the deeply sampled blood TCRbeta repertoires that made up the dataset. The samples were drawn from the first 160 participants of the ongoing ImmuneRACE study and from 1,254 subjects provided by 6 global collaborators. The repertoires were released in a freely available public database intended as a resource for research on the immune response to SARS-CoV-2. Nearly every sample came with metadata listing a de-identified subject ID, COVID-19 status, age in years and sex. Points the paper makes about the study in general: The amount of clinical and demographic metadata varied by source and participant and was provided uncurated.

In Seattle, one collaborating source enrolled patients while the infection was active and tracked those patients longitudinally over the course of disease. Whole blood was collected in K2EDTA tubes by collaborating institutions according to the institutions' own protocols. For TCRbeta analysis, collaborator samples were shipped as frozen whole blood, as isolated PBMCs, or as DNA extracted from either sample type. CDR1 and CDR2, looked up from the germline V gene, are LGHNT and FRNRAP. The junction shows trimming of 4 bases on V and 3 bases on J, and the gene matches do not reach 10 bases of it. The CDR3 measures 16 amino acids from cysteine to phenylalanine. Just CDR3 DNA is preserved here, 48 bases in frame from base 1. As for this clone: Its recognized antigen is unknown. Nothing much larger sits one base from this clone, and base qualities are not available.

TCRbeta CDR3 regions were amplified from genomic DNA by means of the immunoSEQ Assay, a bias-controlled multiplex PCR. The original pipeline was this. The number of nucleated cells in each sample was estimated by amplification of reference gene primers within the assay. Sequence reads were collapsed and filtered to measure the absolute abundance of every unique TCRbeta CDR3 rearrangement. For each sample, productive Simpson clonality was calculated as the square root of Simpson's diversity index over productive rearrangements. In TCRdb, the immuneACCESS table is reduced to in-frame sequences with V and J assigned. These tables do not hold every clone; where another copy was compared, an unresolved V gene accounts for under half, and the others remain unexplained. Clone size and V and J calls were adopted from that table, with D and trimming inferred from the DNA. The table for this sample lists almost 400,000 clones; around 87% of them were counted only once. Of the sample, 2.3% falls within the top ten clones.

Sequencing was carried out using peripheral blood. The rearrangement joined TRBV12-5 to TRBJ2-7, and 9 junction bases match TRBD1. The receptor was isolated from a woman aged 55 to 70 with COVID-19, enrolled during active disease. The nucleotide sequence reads TGTGCTAGTGGTTCAACGGACAGGGGAAAGGGCTACGAGCAGTACTTC. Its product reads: CASGSTDRGKGYEQYF.